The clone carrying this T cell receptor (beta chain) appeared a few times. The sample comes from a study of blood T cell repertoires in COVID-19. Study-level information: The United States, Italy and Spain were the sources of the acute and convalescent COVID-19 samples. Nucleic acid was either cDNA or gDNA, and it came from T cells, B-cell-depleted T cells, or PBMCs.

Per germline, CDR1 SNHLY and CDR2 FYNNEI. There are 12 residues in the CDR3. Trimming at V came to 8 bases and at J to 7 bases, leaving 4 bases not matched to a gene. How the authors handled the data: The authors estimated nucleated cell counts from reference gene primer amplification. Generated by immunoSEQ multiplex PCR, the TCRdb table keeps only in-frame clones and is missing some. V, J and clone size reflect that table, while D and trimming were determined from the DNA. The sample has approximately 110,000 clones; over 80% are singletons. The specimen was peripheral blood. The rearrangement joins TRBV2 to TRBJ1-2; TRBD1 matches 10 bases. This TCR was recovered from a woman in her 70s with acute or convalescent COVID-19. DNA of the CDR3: TGTGCCAGCTACGGACAGGGGGGTGGCTACACCTTC. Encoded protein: CASYGQGGGYTF.